The next 29 T cell receptor beta chains were all read from a single sample in a study of CD8 T cells in ankylosing spondylitis. A single record per CDR3 protein comes from TCRdb applying MiXCR to the 5' RACE reads. This table has 750,000 to 850,000 distinct CDR3 sequences, 12% appearing once. Study conclusions and caveats: Among TCR beta sequences, a motif of under ten highly homologous variants appeared characteristic of ankylosing spondylitis blood.

No antigen has been identified for these receptors. The sequencing input was blood, either unsorted or a sorted T cell fraction (not recorded which). The receptor set was obtained from a male donor with ankylosing spondylitis.

The rearrangement uses TRBV20-1 and TRBJ2-5, with a weak D call TRBD1 (6 bases). Germline V gene data show CDR1 as DFQATT and CDR2 as SNEGSKA (reference sequence). The CDR3 is made up of 12 amino acids. V was pared by 6 bases and J by 4 bases, with 12 bases between. This CDR3 reads CSALFRGETQYF. CDR3 DNA: TGCAGTGCCCTCTTCAGGGGAGAGACCCAGTACTTC.

The chain recombines TRBV4-1 with TRBJ1-1; 7 nucleotides line up with TRBD1. Trimming took 4 bases from V and 6 from J; bases not matched to a gene: 14. The CDR3 extends over 16 amino acids. The V gene's germline CDR1 is MGHRA and CDR2 YSYEKL. CDR3 amino acids: CASSRGRGGSGAEAFF. CDR3 nucleotides: TGCGCCAGCAGCCGGGGGAGAGGGGGCTCCGGAGCTGAAGCTTTCTTT.

This clonotype was observed a few times. CDR3 residues: CSGLAGTTYEQYF. In nucleotides, the CDR3 is TGCAGTGGATTAGCGGGCACCACCTACGAGCAGTACTTC. The V call is TRBV20-1, the J call TRBJ2-7; 7 bases fit TRBD2. The germline gives CDR1 DFQATT, CDR2 SNEGSKA (reference sequence). The CDR3 totals 13 residues. Unmatched junction bases numbered 8, after V lost 7 bases and J lost 2 bases.

This clonotype was observed at least ten times. The chain carries TRBV12-3 or TRBV12-4 and TRBJ1-5, with a possible D match to TRBD1 (6 bases). V lost 6 bases and J lost 5, with 14 bases in between. The CDR3 length is 14 residues. CDR3 in amino acids: CASRAGDVDQPQHF. As DNA, the CDR3 is TGTGCCAGCAGGGCAGGGGATGTAGATCAGCCCCAGCATTTT.

This clonotype came up a few times. This chain uses TRBV10-3 with TRBJ1-1, with D perhaps matching TRBD1 (5 bases). CDR3 length: 14 residues. Germline V lookup: CDR1 ENHRY, CDR2 SYGVKD. V was shortened by 11 bases and J by 5 bases, with 21 bases between the two germline ends. CDR3 DNA: TGTGCCTCCAAAGTTGACAGTCCGAGGACTGAAGCTTTCTTT. It translates to CASKVDSPRTEAFF.

This clonotype appeared a few times. V usage is TRBV15 and J usage is TRBJ2-5; no reliable D call. V lost 7 bases to trimming and J lost 1 base, with 10 bases between them. Germline CDR1 and CDR2: LNHNV and YYDKDF (reference sequence). CDR3 length equals 13 residues. The CDR3 DNA reads TGTGCCACCAATGGCTATTTCCAAGAGACCCAGTACTTC. The encoded protein is CATNGYFQETQYF.

This clonotype was counted between two and nine times. The J gene is TRBJ1-4, the V gene TRBV20-1, with TRBD1 identical over 7 bases. The CDR3 runs to 15 residues. The V gene end was trimmed by 1 base and the J gene end by 7 bases; junction bases not matched to a gene: 9. In germline, CDR1 is DFQATT, CDR2 SNEGSKA (reference sequence). This chain's CDR3 is CSARGLPHRGEKLFF. CDR3 DNA sequence: TGCAGTGCTAGAGGACTGCCTCACAGGGGTGAAAAACTGTTTTTT.

This clonotype was picked up many times. The chain has TRBV7-8 and TRBJ1-1; D unresolved. There are 13 residues in the CDR3. Trimming took 3 bases from V and 3 from J, leaving 8 bases between them. Germline assignment: CDR1 SGHVS and CDR2 FQNEAQ. The CDR3 loop is CASSFTRHTEAFF. In DNA, the CDR3 is TGTGCCAGCAGCTTTACGCGGCACACTGAAGCTTTCTTT. Using reference TRBV7-8 and TRBJ1-1 for the parts outside the CDR3, the full variable domain is GAGVSQSPRYKVAKRGQDVALRCDPISGHVSLFWYQQALGQGPEFLTYFQNEAQLDKSGLPSDRFFAERPEGSVSTLKIQRTQQEDSAVYLCASSFTRHTEAFFGQGTRLTVV.

V is TRBV7-6 and J is TRBJ2-3, with 11 bases matching TRBD2. The V and J ends lost 1 base and 5 bases, in that order; junction bases with no gene match: 5. Germline assignment: CDR1 SGHVS and CDR2 FNYEAQ. CDR3 length equals 16 residues. The CDR3 protein is CASSLGSGLAGDTQYF. The CDR3 bases are TGTGCCAGCAGCTTAGGGTCTGGACTAGCGGGAGATACGCAGTATTTT.

This clonotype was seen many times. The chain links TRBV29-1 to TRBJ2-5; D is ambiguous. Germline CDR1 SQVTM, CDR2 ANQGSEA. This CDR3 has 13 residues. Trimming took off 3 bases at V and 5 bases at J, with 13 bases between the two ends. CDR3 loop: CSVDPVLGETQYF. CDR3 DNA sequence: TGCAGCGTTGATCCCGTCCTGGGCGAGACCCAGTACTTC.

V and J are TRBV7-3 and TRBJ1-4; TRBD1 matches 7 bases. After removal of 5 bases from V and 5 bases from J, the junction contained 8 bases not matched to a gene. Germline values: CDR1 SGHTA, CDR2 FQGTGA. This CDR3 spans 15 amino acids. This CDR3 is CASSRNPGGNEKLFF. In DNA form, the CDR3 reads TGTGCCAGCAGCCGCAACCCAGGGGGAAATGAAAAACTGTTTTTT.

The table lists this clonotype with many counts. The chain is built from TRBV20-1 and TRBJ1-2, with D uncertain. Germline loops: CDR1 DFQATT, CDR2 SNEGSKA (reference sequence). V was cut by 6 bases and J by 2 bases, with 7 bases left in between. The CDR3 sequence is 11 residues long. The DNA of the CDR3 is TGCAGTGCCACCGGGAACTATGGCTACACCTTC. Translating gives CSATGNYGYTF.

This clonotype was recorded many times. The gene calls are TRBV10-2 and TRBJ2-7, with D perhaps matching TRBD2 (6 bases). The V gene lost 7 bases and the J gene lost 2 bases, with 15 bases spanning the gap. CDR3 length: 14 residues. Germline values: CDR1 WSHSY, CDR2 SAAADI. For the CDR3, the DNA is TGCGCCAGCACCGTCGGGGACTTAACCTACGAGCAGTACTTC. Translated: CASTVGDLTYEQYF.

This clonotype has just a few counts. The genes are TRBV4-3 and TRBJ2-7; no definite D call. The V end was cut by 1 base, the J end by 2 bases, with 15 bases between. Germline loops: CDR1 LGHNA, CDR2 YSLEER. The length of the CDR3 is 16 residues. The CDR3 DNA sequence: TGCGCCAGCAGCCAAGCTTTGTCGGGCCTGACCTACGAGCAGTACTTC. As protein: CASSQALSGLTYEQYF.

This clonotype was detected only once. This sequence joins TRBV5-1 and TRBJ2-7; a weak D match, TRBD1 (7 bases). The CDR3 consists of 16 residues. V was trimmed by 4 bases and J by 7 bases, leaving 24 bases between them. From germline, CDR1 is SGHRS and CDR2 YFSETQ. The CDR3 protein is CASSPGGAGGIGEQYF. Written as DNA, the CDR3 is TGCGCCAGCAGCCCGGGTGGAGCAGGGGGGATAGGAGAGCAGTACTTC.

This clonotype was detected ten times or more. This chain links TRBV7-2 with TRBJ2-7, with 12 bases lining up with TRBD1. This CDR3 spans 16 amino acids. J was trimmed by 3 bases and V by 5 bases; bases with no gene match: 8. CDR1 SGHTA and CDR2 FQGNSA come from the germline V gene. The CDR3 is CASSPGTGGELYEQYF. The CDR3 DNA reads TGTGCCAGCAGCCCAGGGACAGGGGGCGAACTCTACGAGCAGTACTTC. The variable domain in full, with the rest retrieved from reference TRBV7-2 and TRBJ2-7, is GAGVSQSPSNKVTEKGKDVELRCDPISGHTALYWYRQSLGQGLEFLIYFQGNSAPDKSGLPSDRFSAERTGGSVSTLTIQRTQQEDSAVYLCASSPGTGGELYEQYFGPGTRLTVT.

This clonotype has a count of ten or more. V usage is TRBV20-1 and J usage is TRBJ1-1; D is perhaps TRBD1 (5 bases). CDR3 length: 14 residues. Germline values: CDR1 DFQATT, CDR2 SNEGSKA (reference sequence). Trimming took 1 base from V and 4 from J, leaving 13 bases between them. CDR3 sequence: CSARVGHPGTEAFF. Here the CDR3 DNA reads TGCAGTGCTAGAGTTGGACACCCGGGCACTGAAGCTTTCTTT.

This chain joins TRBV9 and TRBJ2-7, with D possibly being TRBD1 (6 bases). The CDR3 is 15 residues long. Trimming took off 0 bases at V and 5 bases at J, with 15 bases between the two ends. Germline values: CDR1 SGDLS, CDR2 YYNGEE. The CDR3 spells CASSVGTGQFNEQYF. DNA of the CDR3: TGTGCCAGCAGCGTAGGCACCGGACAGTTCAACGAGCAGTACTTC. Full variable domain (outside the CDR3, taken from reference TRBV9 and TRBJ2-7): DSGVTQTPKHLITATGQRVTLRCSPRSGDLSVYWYQQSLDQGLQFLIQYYNGEERAKGNILERFSAQQFPDLHSELNLSSLELGDSALYFCASSVGTGQFNEQYFGPGTRLTVT.

V usage is TRBV27 and J usage is TRBJ1-6; D is unresolved. Per germline, CDR1 MNHEY and CDR2 SMNVEV (reference sequence). The CDR3 covers 13 residues. Trimming shortened V by 6 bases and J by 9 bases, and 12 bases separated the two germline ends. The CDR3 protein is CASSLGRFSPLHF. In DNA form, the CDR3 reads TGTGCCAGCAGCTTAGGGCGATTTTCACCCCTCCACTTT.

This chain uses TRBV10-3 with TRBJ2-7; TRBD1 aligns across 11 bases. This CDR3 is 15 amino acids long. Germline V gene sequence: CDR1 ENHRY, CDR2 SYGVKD. V lost 4 bases, J lost 2 bases, and 4 bases stayed unmatched. The CDR3 here is CAISGGGQGAYEQYF. As DNA, the CDR3 is TGTGCCATCAGTGGGGGGGGACAGGGGGCCTACGAGCAGTACTTC.

In its sample, this clonotype was seen a few times. V usage is TRBV4-3 and J usage is TRBJ1-2; 7 bases align to TRBD1. Unmatched junction bases numbered 5, after V lost 3 bases and J lost 4 bases. Germline values: CDR1 LGHNA, CDR2 YSLEER. The CDR3 is 14 amino acids. CDR3 loop: CASSQATGSYGYTF. Written as DNA, the CDR3 is TGCGCCAGCAGCCAGGCGACAGGGTCCTATGGCTACACCTTC.

This clonotype was found many times. The chain uses TRBV7-8 and TRBJ2-7; 7 positions match TRBD1. The CDR3 spans 13 residues. Germline CDR1 is SGHVS and CDR2 is FQNEAQ. V lost 9 bases to trimming and J lost 5 bases; unmatched junction nucleotides: 10. The DNA of the CDR3 is TGTGCCAGTAGATTAGGGGGCTTGGACGAGCAGTACTTC. Translated, it gives CASRLGGLDEQYF.

V usage is TRBV15 and J usage is TRBJ2-1; D not certain. The CDR3 totals 12 residues. V lost 0 bases and J 7 bases, leaving 4 bases between the germline ends. Looked up from germline, CDR1 is LNHNV and CDR2 is YYDKDF (reference sequence). The CDR3 region has the DNA TGTGCCACCAGCAGAGATCAGAATGAGCAGTTCTTC. Its translation is CATSRDQNEQFF.

V gene TRBV29-1 combines with J gene TRBJ2-7; 8 bases match TRBD1. V gave up 4 bases and J gave up 4 bases; unmatched junction bases: 3. The CDR3 is 12 residues long. Per germline, CDR1 SQVTM and CDR2 ANQGSEA. This CDR3 is CSVAQGVYEQYF. The CDR3 DNA sequence: TGCAGCGTTGCACAGGGGGTTTACGAGCAGTACTTC.

This clonotype has just a few counts. This chain joins TRBV9 and TRBJ2-5; 11 bases are a match to TRBD2. V trimming: 4 bases; J trimming: 2 bases; junction bases outside the gene matches: 10. The CDR3 loop spans 17 amino acids. The germline gives CDR1 SGDLS, CDR2 YYNGEE. CDR3 bases: TGTGCCAGCAGCCTTACGGGACTAGCGGTCCTACAAGAGACCCAGTACTTC. It yields the protein CASSLTGLAVLQETQYF.

The chain couples TRBV20-1 to TRBJ2-5; perhaps TRBD2 as D (6 bases). Trimming shortened V by 4 bases and J by 1 base, and 13 bases separated the two germline ends. This CDR3 spans 14 amino acids. The germline gives CDR1 DFQATT, CDR2 SNEGSKA (reference sequence). This chain's CDR3 is CSATAGPTQETQYF. CDR3 nucleotide sequence: TGCAGTGCTACTGCGGGACCTACCCAAGAGACCCAGTACTTC.

In DNA form, the CDR3 reads TGTGCCAGCAGCCCGCCGGGACTAGCTTCGGATGAGCAGTTCTTC. This codes for CASSPPGLASDEQFF. The chain joins TRBV28 to TRBJ2-1, with 9 nucleotides matching TRBD2. The germline CDR1 and CDR2 sequences are MDHEN and SYDVKM. V was clipped by 6 bases and J by 8 bases; unmatched bases: 11. The length of the CDR3 is 15 residues.

This clonotype was seen many times. For the CDR3, the DNA is TGTGCCAGCAGCCAATTTCTAGCGTGGGGGAGGAATGAGCAGTTCTTC. Its protein product is CASSQFLAWGRNEQFF. This chain uses TRBV14 with TRBJ2-1; maybe TRBD2 (6 bases). The length of the CDR3 is 16 residues. CDR1 is SGHDN, CDR2 FVKESK, per germline. V gave up 2 bases and J gave up 7 bases, with 18 bases separating them.

The sample holds many counts of this clonotype. This chain links TRBV20-1 with TRBJ2-1, with D uncertain. There are 11 residues in the CDR3. V lost 5 bases and J lost 10, with 12 bases in between. Germline loops: CDR1 DFQATT, CDR2 SNEGSKA (reference sequence). This CDR3 reads CSAGHTSEQFF. For the CDR3, the DNA is TGCAGTGCTGGTCATACGTCCGAGCAGTTCTTC.